This entry describes one T cell receptor beta chain. Its specificity is not known. Germline V gene sequence: CDR1 MNHEY, CDR2 SVGAGI. Trimming cost V 0 bases and J 4 bases, with 12 bases left between them. This CDR3 contains 15 residues. The sample is drawn from a study of T-cell memory formation after mild COVID-19. Study summary: The TCR clusters were mostly specific to one donor.

TCRdb processed the 5' RACE reads anew with MiXCR; each CDR3 protein has one entry. The sample records 260,000 or so distinct CDR3 sequences, around 15% being singletons. Study-wide findings and caveats: Clones contracting across day 15 to 85 had a balanced CD4/CD8 profile; later expanding clones leaned CD4+. Pre-infection memory already had some responding clones, implying cross-reactive memory joined. The CD4+ clones that contracted clustered mainly within CM and EM, and the CD8+ clones concentrated in EMRA.

This receptor was obtained from a man between 18 and 35 years old who had mild COVID-19 (a few samples of this study predate the infection). Cell type and time point are not known. The rearrangement links TRBV6-5 to TRBJ2-5; no clear D gene. Material for sequencing was PBMCs or a T cell subset sorted from them (not recorded which). The CDR3 region has the DNA TGTGCCAGCAGTTACTCGAGTGCAGCCCCAGAGACCCAGTACTTC. As protein: CASSYSSAAPETQYF.